The rows below give T cell receptor beta chains drawn from one sample of a study of cytomegalovirus exposure and HLA in healthy donors. TCRdb's copy holds only in-frame clones and misses some; the assay was immunoSEQ multiplex PCR. The sample contains about 110,000 clones, under 80% of which appear only once. Sequences were obtained from PBMCs. Receptors were obtained from a woman in her forties or fifties in good health and CMV-seropositive. Both conserved end residues are part of each CDR3. D genes are given only for firm matches. The size of a clone is reported for some rows only, either as once, few or many, or as a class for expanded clones.

abundance	v_gene	j_gene	d_gene	CDR3nt	CDR3aa
NA	TRBV18	TRBJ1-2	NA	TGTGCCAGCTCACCCGACAGGAACTATGGCTACACCTTC	CASSPDRNYGYTF
NA	TRBV25-1	TRBJ1-1	TRBD1	TGTGCCAGCAGTGCGTACGGGACAGGGGCGAGGTACACTGAAGCTTTCTTT	CASSAYGTGARYTEAFF
NA	TRBV28	TRBJ1-6	NA	TGTGCCTGCGATGGGGACGGGAGGGGCTATAATTCACCCCTCCACTTT	CACDGDGRGYNSPLHF
NA	TRBV5-1	TRBJ1-1	NA	TGCGCCAGCAGCTTGACAGCCTTGAACACTGAAGCTTTCTTT	CASSLTALNTEAFF
few	TRBV10-3	TRBJ1-1	TRBD1	TGTGCCATCAGTCAGGACAGGGGCGAAGCTTTCTTT	CAISQDRGEAFF
NA	TRBV5-1	TRBJ1-3	NA	TGCGCCAGCAGCACCACAGGGACCGCTGGAAACACCATATATTTT	CASSTTGTAGNTIYF
NA	TRBV27	TRBJ1-2	TRBD1	TGTGCCAGCAGTTTATCCCTCCCGACAGGGCCCGGGCGCGGCTACACCTTC	CASSLSLPTGPGRGYTF
NA	TRBV19	TRBJ2-1	NA	TGTGCCAGTAGTATAGATCGGCGCAGGTACAATGAGCAGTTCTTC	CASSIDRRRYNEQFF
NA	TRBV6-6	TRBJ1-1	NA	TGTGCCAGCACCACAAAACAGGGACTGAACACTGAAGCTTTCTTT	CASTTKQGLNTEAFF
NA	TRBV29-1	TRBJ1-2	TRBD1	TGCAGCGTTTGGGACCCGGGACAGGAGCTCTATGGCTACACCTTC	CSVWDPGQELYGYTF
NA	TRBV28	TRBJ1-5	NA	TGTGCCAGCAGTGCAGGAGGGTACAATCAGCCCCAGCATTTT	CASSAGGYNQPQHF
NA	TRBV6-5	TRBJ1-6	TRBD1	TGTGCCAGCCGGGGAGGACAGGGGAGTTCACCCCTCCACTTT	CASRGGQGSSPLHF
NA	TRBV9	TRBJ2-3	TRBD2	TGTGCCAGCAGCGTGGGTAGCGGGGGGCTTAGAACAGATACGCAGTATTTT	CASSVGSGGLRTDTQYF
few	TRBV28	TRBJ2-7	TRBD2	TGTGCCAGCAGTTTCCCCGGGGGGGCTAGCGGCTACGAGCAGTACTTC	CASSFPGGASGYEQYF
NA	TRBV28	TRBJ1-4	TRBD1	TGTGCCAGCAGTTCACCCAGGGGGACAAATGAAAAACTGTTTTTT	CASSSPRGTNEKLFF
NA	TRBV7-2	TRBJ2-7	NA	TGTGCCAGCAGCTTAAGTGGGAGGGACAGGTTCTACGAGCAGTACTTC	CASSLSGRDRFYEQYF
NA	TRBV7-9	TRBJ1-1	TRBD1	TGTGCCAGCAGCCAGAGGGACAGGGGCCAACCGGAGACTTTCTTT	CASSQRDRGQPETFF
NA	TRBV9	TRBJ1-1	NA	TGTGCCAGCAGCGCGCGGTTGGGTGCTGGCACTGAAGCTTTCTTT	CASSARLGAGTEAFF
NA	TRBV6-1	TRBJ2-7	NA	TGTGCCAGCAGCACTACAGGGTTGGGGTCCTACGAGCAGTACTTC	CASSTTGLGSYEQYF
few	TRBV28	TRBJ2-1	TRBD2	TGTGCCAGCAGGACCGGGACTAGCGGGGTGAGCTCCTACAATGAGCAGTTCTTC	CASRTGTSGVSSYNEQFF
NA	TRBV28	TRBJ1-6	NA	TGTGCCAGCAGCCCGACAGGAAGGGATAATTCACCCCTCCACTTT	CASSPTGRDNSPLHF
few	TRBV7-3	TRBJ1-3	NA	TGTGCCAGCAGCCCGCAACCCCCGGGGTCTGCTGGAAACACCATATATTTT	CASSPQPPGSAGNTIYF
NA	TRBV28	TRBJ2-2	TRBD2	TGTGCCAGCAGTTTAACTAGCGGGGAGTCCGGGGAGCTGTTTTTT	CASSLTSGESGELFF
NA	TRBV6-4	TRBJ1-2	NA	TGTGCCAGCAGTACAGGGTTCGATGGTGGCTACACCTTC	CASSTGFDGGYTF
once	TRBV6-1	TRBJ2-1	NA	TGTGCCAGCAGTGTTACTATTGGCAGCGAGCAGTTCTTC	CASSVTIGSEQFF
NA	TRBV19	TRBJ1-5	TRBD1	TGTGCCAGTAGCACAGGGGGCGGCAATCAGCCCCAGCATTTT	CASSTGGGNQPQHF
NA	TRBV27	TRBJ2-7	TRBD1	TGTGCCAGCAGTTTCGGGCCGGGACAGGGGGCACCGGGGGTTAATTACGAGCAGTACTTC	CASSFGPGQGAPGVNYEQYF
few	TRBV25-1	TRBJ2-5	NA	TGTGCCAGCAGTGAATCGGGTTCGGCAGAGGGAGAGACCCAGTACTTC	CASSESGSAEGETQYF
few	TRBV4-2	TRBJ2-7	TRBD2	TGTGCCAGCAGCCAATCCACTAGCGGGGAAGTCTACGAGCAGTACTTC	CASSQSTSGEVYEQYF
NA	TRBV18	TRBJ2-1	TRBD2	TGTGCCAGCTCACCCTTAGCGGGGGGCAGCTCCTACAATGAGCAGTTCTTC	CASSPLAGGSSYNEQFF
NA	TRBV6-4	TRBJ2-7	TRBD1	TGTGCCAGCAGCCCCCTCCTCGGGACAGGGGGTGGGTACGAGCAGTACTTC	CASSPLLGTGGGYEQYF
NA	TRBV4-1	TRBJ2-5	NA	TGCGCCAGCAGCCAAGAGGGGAACAGGCAAGAGACCCAGTACTTC	CASSQEGNRQETQYF